The 21 T cell receptor beta chains in this list originate from one sample, sequenced in a study of identical twins. TCRdb re-called the 5' RACE reads with MiXCR, one entry per CDR3 protein. The repertoire consists of about 220,000 distinct CDR3 sequences, with around 9.6% occurring once and the leading ten covering about 5.2%. The sample taken for sequencing was memory (CD45RO+) T cells sorted from blood. The source is a woman aged 18 to 35 in good health.

There are a few counts of this clonotype. The rearrangement joins TRBV6-1 to TRBJ2-2, with 9 bases identical to TRBD2. V lost 6 bases and J lost 6; bases outside the gene matches: 20. This CDR3 spans 19 amino acids. Looked up from germline, CDR1 is MNHNS and CDR2 is SASEGT. The CDR3 region is CASSQPGLAGFRRSGELFF. The CDR3 DNA is TGTGCCAGCAGCCAGCCGGGGCTAGCGGGATTTAGGAGGTCCGGGGAGCTGTTTTTT.

This clonotype was counted only a few times. This chain uses TRBV6-2 or TRBV6-3 with TRBJ2-7; TRBD1 agrees at 9 bases. There are 15 residues in the CDR3. CDR1 and CDR2 (germline): MNHEY, SVGEGT. Trimming cost V 5 bases and J 0 bases; bases outside gene matches: 5. The CDR3 loop is CASSPGTGISYEQYF. CDR3 DNA: TGTGCCAGCAGTCCCGGGACAGGGATCTCCTACGAGCAGTACTTC.

This clonotype was seen a handful of times. The gene calls are TRBV4-1 and TRBJ1-5, with D tentatively TRBD1 (6 bases). V lost 0 bases and J 5 bases, leaving 11 bases between the germline ends. Per the germline V gene, CDR1 is MGHRA and CDR2 is YSYEKL. This CDR3 has 15 amino acids. The CDR3 DNA follows: TGCGCCAGCAGCCAAGACCCGGACAGTTATCAGCCCCAGCATTTT. Its translation: CASSQDPDSYQPQHF.

This clonotype turned up a few times. The junction departs from germline at one end; a sequencing error may be responsible. This chain joins TRBV7-2 and TRBJ2-1; TRBD2 aligns across 12 bases. The CDR3 consists of 14 residues. In germline, CDR1 is SGHTA, CDR2 FQGNSA. In DNA, the CDR3 is TGTGCCAGCAAAACGGGGCTAGCGGGAGGGCCTTTTATCTTC. This codes for CASKTGLAGGPFIF.

This chain links TRBV30 with TRBJ2-2, with D hard to call. This CDR3 is built from 10 residues. The germline V and J ends were trimmed by 5 bases and 5 bases, with 3 bases remaining between them. Germline V gives CDR1 GTSNPN, CDR2 SVGIG (reference sequence). The CDR3, as DNA: TGTGCCTGGGAGACCGGGGAGCTGTTTTTT. The encoded protein is CAWETGELFF.

This clonotype appeared once. The chain links TRBV7-2 to TRBJ2-7; possibly TRBD1 for D (7 bases). Germline lookup yields CDR1 SGHTA and CDR2 FQGNSA. There are 16 residues in the CDR3. Trimming left V 1 base short and J 4 bases short, with 17 bases between. In DNA form, the CDR3 reads TGTGCCAGCAGCTTAGATCGGAGGGGGCGTCGATACGAGCAGTACTTC. Protein sequence: CASSLDRRGRRYEQYF.

Ten or more counts support this clonotype. V gene TRBV6-1 combines with J gene TRBJ2-1, with D unclear. The length of the CDR3 is 16 residues. V was cut by 6 bases and J by 1 base, with 16 bases left in between. Germline-derived CDR1 and CDR2 are MNHNS and SASEGT. The CDR3 coding sequence is TGTGCCAGCAGCCCTCTCGGGCGCCCATCCTACAATGAGCAGTTCTTC. This sequence encodes CASSPLGRPSYNEQFF.

This clonotype occurred many times. The CDR3 DNA reads as TGTGCCAGCAGCCGCGGGGGGGGAGATACGCAGTATTTT. Translated: CASSRGGGDTQYF. The V gene is TRBV7-2, the J gene TRBJ2-3; TRBD2 matches 9 bases. The J segment lost 5 bases and the V segment lost 5 bases, leaving 2 bases of the junction unmatched. Germline CDR1 reads SGHTA; CDR2 reads FQGNSA. CDR3 length: 13 residues.

CDR3 bases: TGCAGTGCTACGGGACAGGGGACTTACTCTGGGGCCAACGTCCTGACTTTC. Its translation is CSATGQGTYSGANVLTF. The chain joins TRBV20-1 to TRBJ2-6; 10 nucleotides match TRBD1. V was clipped by 4 bases and J by 0 bases; unmatched bases: 6. The CDR3 length is 17 residues. Germline V gene lookup returns CDR1 DFQATT and CDR2 SNEGSKA (reference sequence).

This clonotype has more than one count but fewer than ten. This rearrangement joins TRBV5-1 to TRBJ2-2; perhaps TRBD2 as D (5 bases). V lost 0 bases and J 3 bases, leaving 9 bases between the germline ends. This CDR3 is 15 amino acids long. Germline CDR1 is SGHRS and CDR2 is YFSETQ. CDR3: CASSLALGYTGELFF. As DNA, the CDR3 is TGCGCCAGCAGCTTGGCACTAGGGTACACCGGGGAGCTGTTTTTT.

This clonotype was found a few times. CDR3 DNA: TGTGCCAGCAGTCAGGGGAAGGCCGGCAATCAGCCCCAGCATTTT. This codes for CASSQGKAGNQPQHF. This chain connects TRBV12-3 or TRBV12-4 to TRBJ1-5, with D possibly being TRBD1 (6 bases). The V end was cut by 5 bases, the J end by 2 bases, with 13 bases between. CDR3 size: 15 residues.

Only a few counts were recorded for this clonotype. The chain couples TRBV5-5 to TRBJ2-7; D is uncertain. V gave up 5 bases and J gave up 2 bases, with 14 bases separating them. Germline CDR1 SGHKS, CDR2 YYEKEE (reference sequence). This CDR3 contains 14 residues. For the CDR3, the DNA is TGTGCCAGCAGTCCGCTAGTCCTAACCTACGAGCAGTACTTC. It encodes CASSPLVLTYEQYF.

Concerning this clonotype: Possible read error: a much larger clone is one base away. The chain couples TRBV15 to TRBJ2-3; no definite D call. Per germline, CDR1 LNHNV and CDR2 YYDKDF (reference sequence). The CDR3 contains 14 residues. The CDR3 nucleotides are TGTGCCACCTGCAGTCCCGGGCCTAGAGTGGCGCAGTATTTT. It codes for CATCSPGPRVAQYF.

At least ten counts were recorded for this clonotype. The gene calls are TRBV3-1 and TRBJ2-1, with 12 positions matching TRBD2. V trimming: 0 bases; J trimming: 9 bases; junction bases outside the gene matches: 9. The germline V gene has CDR1 LGHDT and CDR2 YNNKEL (reference sequence). This CDR3 is 17 amino acids long. The CDR3 bases are TGTGCCAGCAGCCAAGATCGGACTAGCGGGGCCCGTACTGAGCAGTTCTTC. Translation gives CASSQDRTSGARTEQFF.

The J gene is TRBJ1-2, the V gene TRBV20-1; D not certain. CDR1 is DFQATT, CDR2 SNEGSKA, per germline (reference sequence). Trimming shortened V by 2 bases and J by 5 bases, and 9 bases separated the two germline ends. The CDR3 contains 12 residues. The CDR3 bases are TGCAGTGCTAGATTATTCCAGTATGGCTACACCTTC. As protein: CSARLFQYGYTF.

Sample share makes this clonotype medium-sized. In DNA, the CDR3 is TGTGCCAGCAGTTTGAATGAGCAGTTCTTC. Translated, it gives CASSLNEQFF. V is TRBV12-3 or TRBV12-4 and J is TRBJ2-1; D not certain. The germline V and J ends were trimmed by 3 bases and 7 bases, with 1 base remaining between them. The CDR3 has 10 residues.

The V call is TRBV7-8, the J call TRBJ2-7; D tentatively reads TRBD1 or TRBD2 (6 bases each). Germline CDR1 and CDR2: SGHVS and FQNEAQ. Trimming cost V 5 bases and J 6 bases, with 26 bases left between them. CDR3 length: 17 residues. Here the CDR3 DNA reads TGTGCCAGCAGCCGGGGGCCAGGGGCTAGCCGGGCCCTCGAGCAGTACTTC. Protein: CASSRGPGASRALEQYF. Combining the CDR3 with reference TRBV7-8 and TRBJ2-7 gives the whole variable domain GAGVSQSPRYKVAKRGQDVALRCDPISGHVSLFWYQQALGQGPEFLTYFQNEAQLDKSGLPSDRFFAERPEGSVSTLKIQRTQQEDSAVYLCASSRGPGASRALEQYFGPGTRLTVT.

This clonotype occurred a few times. V usage is TRBV9 and J usage is TRBJ2-5; D gene ambiguous. The CDR3 has 16 amino acids. Per the germline V gene, CDR1 is SGDLS and CDR2 is YYNGEE. Between the trimmed V and J ends, which lost 1 base and 5 bases, there was a span of 18 bases. The CDR3 reads CASSVTPSGFGETQYF. In DNA form, the CDR3 reads TGTGCCAGCAGCGTAACCCCATCCGGGTTCGGGGAGACCCAGTACTTC.

At least ten counts were recorded for this clonotype. The chain joins TRBV28 to TRBJ1-4; D perhaps matches TRBD1 (5 bases). The CDR3 runs 15 residues. The germline V and J ends were trimmed by 3 bases and 6 bases, with 14 bases remaining between them. Germline loops: CDR1 MDHEN, CDR2 SYDVKM. CDR3 loop: CASSFSGAVDEKLFF. CDR3 bases: TGTGCCAGCAGTTTCTCCGGGGCGGTGGATGAAAAACTGTTTTTT. The full variable domain, completed using reference TRBV28 and TRBJ1-4, is DVKVTQSSRYLVKRTGEKVFLECVQDMDHENMFWYRQDPGLGLRLIYFSYDVKMKEKGDIPEGYSVSREKKERFSLILESASTNQTSMYLCASSFSGAVDEKLFFGSGTQLSVL.

This clonotype was observed many times. The V call is TRBV18, the J call TRBJ1-5; D is perhaps TRBD1 (6 bases). The CDR3 runs to 16 residues. CDR1 and CDR2 (germline): KGHSH, LQKENI. V was shortened by 4 bases and J by 9 bases, with 22 bases between the two germline ends. CDR3 in amino acids: CASSLTGTPVSSPQHF. CDR3 DNA sequence: TGTGCCAGCTCACTCACCGGGACACCGGTTTCTTCGCCCCAGCATTTT.

This clonotype has a handful of counts. The chain is built from TRBV7-3 and TRBJ1-2; TRBD1 matches 7 bases. The junction had 5 bases not matched to a gene; V was cut back by 4 bases and J by 6 bases. The germline gives CDR1 SGHTA, CDR2 FQGTGA. The CDR3 runs 13 residues. The CDR3 sequence: CASSSDRRNGYTF. CDR3 bases: TGTGCCAGCAGCTCGGACAGGCGGAATGGCTACACCTTC. Complete variable domain (other parts from reference TRBV7-3 and TRBJ1-2): GAGVSQTPSNKVTEKGKYVELRCDPISGHTALYWYRQSLGQGPEFLIYFQGTGAADDSGLPNDRFFAVRPEGSVSTLKIQRTERGDSAVYLCASSSDRRNGYTFGSGTRLTVV.